Shown below are 8 T cell receptor beta chains from a single sample sequenced in a study of identical twins. One entry per CDR3 protein, called by TCRdb with MiXCR from the 5' RACE reads. The repertoire holds 250,000 or so distinct CDR3 sequences, with roughly 8% as singletons. Separately, the same data were catalogued under a study of yellow fever vaccine responses in identical twins.

Sequenced sample: CD8+ T cells sorted from blood. The receptors shown here come from a woman aged 18 to 35 in good health.

In this sample, this clonotype turned up a few times. This chain links TRBV7-9 with TRBJ2-7; 7 nucleotides line up with TRBD1. The CDR3 has 13 amino acids. J gave up 4 bases and V 4 bases, and 4 bases lay outside the gene matches. Germline V gene lookup returns CDR1 SEHNR and CDR2 FQNEAQ (reference sequence). The CDR3 here is CASSSKDRYEQYF. The CDR3 DNA reads TGTGCCAGCAGCTCCAAGGACAGGTACGAGCAGTACTTC.

This sequence joins TRBV4-3 and TRBJ1-1; D unresolved. V was trimmed by 0 bases and J by 3 bases, leaving 14 bases between them. Looked up from germline, CDR1 is LGHNA and CDR2 is YSLEER. The CDR3 sequence is 16 residues long. In DNA, the CDR3 is TGCGCCAGCAGCCAAGATGCCAGTGATGGGGACACTGAAGCTTTCTTT. Residues: CASSQDASDGDTEAFF.

This clonotype was picked up a small number of times. V gene TRBV6-5 combines with J gene TRBJ1-1; maybe TRBD1 (5 bases). This CDR3 region has 14 residues. CDR1 and CDR2 (germline): MNHEY, SVGAGI. The V end was cut by 0 bases, the J end by 8 bases, with 13 bases between. Here the CDR3 DNA reads TGTGCCAGCAGTTACTCAGGGGAGGGAGCAGAAGCTTTCTTT. Encoded protein: CASSYSGEGAEAFF.

This clonotype was detected many times. V and J are TRBV4-1 and TRBJ2-7; 10 bases align to TRBD1. The CDR3 runs 15 residues. CDR1 MGHRA and CDR2 YSYEKL come from the germline V gene. Trimming removed 4 bases from V and 0 bases from J; junction bases left unmatched: 3. CDR3 sequence (DNA): TGCGCCAGCAGCCTCCGGACAGGGGGCTCCTACGAGCAGTACTTC. It yields the protein CASSLRTGGSYEQYF.

This clonotype has a handful of counts. V usage is TRBV7-9 and J usage is TRBJ2-5; a weak D match, TRBD1 (7 bases). The CDR3 extends over 15 amino acids. Between the trimmed V and J ends, which lost 3 bases and 9 bases, there was a span of 20 bases. In germline, CDR1 is SEHNR, CDR2 FQNEAQ (reference sequence). CDR3 amino acids: CASSFPDRESGAQYF. CDR3 nucleotide sequence: TGTGCCAGCAGCTTCCCCGACAGGGAGTCGGGGGCCCAGTACTTC.

This clonotype appeared many times. The rearrangement uses TRBV7-2 and TRBJ2-3; D possibly corresponds to TRBD2 (6 bases). Germline loops: CDR1 SGHTA, CDR2 FQGNSA. This CDR3 spans 16 amino acids. V was trimmed by 3 bases and J by 2 bases, leaving 15 bases between them. In DNA form, the CDR3 reads TGTGCCAGCAGCTTTCGAGCGGGCCCGATCACAGATACGCAGTATTTT. It yields the protein CASSFRAGPITDTQYF.

The chain has TRBV7-3 and TRBJ2-3, with 13 positions matching TRBD2. This CDR3 is 16 amino acids long. With V trimmed by 5 bases and J by 3 bases, 5 bases remained unmatched. From germline, CDR1 is SGHTA and CDR2 FQGTGA. CDR3 sequence (DNA): TGTGCCAGCAGCCAGCCGGGACTAGCGGGGACAGATACGCAGTATTTT. As protein: CASSQPGLAGTDTQYF.

Ten or more counts support this clonotype. V gene TRBV29-1 combines with J gene TRBJ2-7; 9 nucleotides match TRBD2. There are 17 residues in the CDR3. CDR1 and CDR2 (germline): SQVTM, ANQGSEA. Losses at the gene ends were 2 bases for V and 0 bases for J; bases not matched to a gene: 11. The CDR3 protein is CSVELPWVSGGSYEQYF. The CDR3 bases are TGCAGCGTTGAACTCCCGTGGGTTAGCGGGGGCTCCTACGAGCAGTACTTC.